These 3 T cell receptor beta chains came from one sample sequenced in a study of CD8 T cells in ankylosing spondylitis. Study-level results: In ankylosing spondylitis blood, a motif of roughly 8 highly homologous TCR beta variants appeared characteristic.

The antigens these receptors bind are not known. TCRdb independently ran MiXCR on the 5' RACE reads; one entry per CDR3 protein. The data show a few hundred thousand distinct CDR3 sequences, under 20% seen once. Sequencing used blood, either unsorted or a sorted T cell fraction (not recorded which). These receptors were obtained from a male donor with ankylosing spondylitis.

This clonotype was recorded a few times. The chain has TRBV7-9 and TRBJ2-2, with D possibly TRBD2 on 5 matching bases. This CDR3 comprises 17 residues. The V end lost 5 bases, the J end lost 0 bases, and 16 bases lay between the germline ends. Germline CDR1 is SEHNR and CDR2 is FQNEAQ (reference sequence). Here the CDR3 DNA reads TGTGCCAGCAGCGACCCTCTGGCGGGCCCGAACACCGGGGAGCTGTTTTTT. Protein product: CASSDPLAGPNTGELFF.

This chain joins TRBV6-2 or TRBV6-3 and TRBJ1-2, with D unresolved. The CDR3 consists of 13 residues. V gave up 2 bases and J gave up 7 bases, with 11 bases separating them. CDR1 is MNHEY and CDR2 is SVGEGT in the germline V gene. This CDR3 reads CASSYPGAPGYTF. CDR3 nucleotides: TGTGCCAGCAGTTACCCGGGAGCCCCTGGCTACACCTTC.

About this clonotype: This may be a read error, as it is one base from a much larger clone. The CDR3 sequence is CAISPQGASNYGYTF. In DNA, the CDR3 is TGTGCCATCAGTCCACAGGGGGCTTCTAACTATGGCTACACCTTC. The genes are TRBV27 and TRBJ1-2; 9 nucleotides align to TRBD1. Germline CDR1 and CDR2: MNHEY and SMNVEV (reference sequence). The CDR3 sequence is 15 residues long.